The 14 T cell receptor beta chains reported below all come from one sample, sequenced in a study of blood T cell repertoires in COVID-19 (dated by TCRdb to 2020 to 2022). Libraries were prepared through the immunoSEQ multiplex PCR assay. TCRdb holds this immuneACCESS table with in-frame rearrangements only. Some clones are missing; in checked studies, unresolved V genes explain under half, and the rest has no known cause. The sample table records under 150,000 clones; about 85% of these occur just once. The leading ten clones occupy roughly 4.5% of the sample. Sequencing used peripheral blood. Every receptor here comes from a human donor in a cohort sampled during active COVID-19.

Details on this clone: The junction shows a germline mismatch at one end, possibly a read error. V is TRBV6-5 and J is TRBJ2-4, with D maybe TRBD2 (8 bases). The CDR3 sequence is 11 residues long. CDR1 and CDR2 (germline): MNHEY, SVGAGI. The CDR3, as DNA: TGTGCCAGCAGCTCAGGGGGGACTAGGGACTTC. Translated: CASSSGGTRDF.

This clone was picked up one time. The chain joins TRBV9 to TRBJ2-3; D not certain. Between the trimmed V and J ends, which lost 5 bases and 0 bases, there was a span of 7 bases. Germline V gene data show CDR1 as SGDLS and CDR2 as YYNGEE. The CDR3 has 13 residues. For the CDR3, the DNA is TGTGCCAGCAGAGCAGGTAGCACAGATACGCAGTATTTT. This translates into CASRAGSTDTQYF.

The rearrangement uses TRBV10-3 and TRBJ1-2, with D tentatively TRBD1 (6 bases). Per the germline V gene, CDR1 is ENHRY and CDR2 is SYGVKD. The CDR3 is 16 amino acids. Between the trimmed V and J ends, which lost 0 bases and 3 bases, there was a span of 14 bases. The CDR3 reads CAISESVGGADYGYTF. The CDR3 nucleotides read TGTGCCATCAGTGAGTCGGTTGGGGGCGCCGACTATGGCTACACCTTC.

This sequence joins TRBV16 and TRBJ1-1; D not certain. Germline CDR1 is KGHSY and CDR2 is FQNENV. V was clipped by 7 bases and J by 1 base, with 10 bases between them. The CDR3 is made up of 13 amino acids. The CDR3 loop reads CASTVQANTEAFF. The CDR3 DNA reads TGTGCCAGCACCGTCCAGGCGAACACTGAAGCTTTCTTT.

This clone was detected only once. The chain has TRBV7-3 and TRBJ1-1; D unresolved. CDR1 and CDR2 (germline): SGHTA, FQGTGA. Trimming left V 1 base short and J 7 bases short, with 13 bases between. The length of the CDR3 is 14 residues. The CDR3 protein is CASSLSGRSGEAFF. CDR3 bases: TGTGCCAGCAGCTTAAGTGGTCGTTCAGGTGAAGCTTTCTTT.

The V gene is TRBV3-1 (or the pseudogene TRBV3-2), the J gene TRBJ2-3; no definite D call. Trimming cost V 0 bases and J 7 bases, with 14 bases left between them. The CDR3 totals 15 residues. Germline V gene sequence: CDR1 LGHDT, CDR2 YNNKEL (reference sequence). CDR3 loop: CASSQDRSPSNTQYF. The CDR3 DNA reads as TGTGCCAGCAGCCAAGACCGGAGCCCCTCGAATACGCAGTATTTT.

The rearrangement uses TRBV7-8 and TRBJ2-7; 8 nucleotides align to TRBD2. Germline V gene sequence: CDR1 SGHVS, CDR2 FQNEAQ. This CDR3 is 14 amino acids long. V lost 5 bases to trimming and J lost 5 bases; unmatched junction nucleotides: 8. CDR3 residues: CASSRGGQFDEQYF. DNA for the CDR3: TGTGCCAGCAGCCGGGGGGGGCAATTCGACGAGCAGTACTTC.

The V gene is TRBV7-6, the J gene TRBJ1-1; possible D gene TRBD1, 5 bases. The V and J ends lost 5 bases and 3 bases respectively, with 13 bases between them. The germline gives CDR1 SGHVS, CDR2 FNYEAQ. The CDR3 has 14 amino acids. The CDR3 is CASSENPGDTEAFF. As DNA, the CDR3 is TGTGCCAGCAGCGAAAATCCGGGGGACACTGAAGCTTTCTTT.

CDR3 sequence reads: CASSPPEGAATEAFF. The CDR3 region has the DNA TGTGCCAGCTCACCACCGGAGGGGGCGGCCACTGAAGCTTTCTTT. The chain links TRBV18 to TRBJ1-1; the match to TRBD1 covers 7 bases. From germline, CDR1 is KGHSH and CDR2 LQKENI. CDR3 length equals 15 residues. V was clipped by 0 bases and J by 4 bases; unmatched bases: 5.

The chain links TRBV5-4 to TRBJ2-3, with 9 bases that match TRBD1. V trimming: 0 bases; J trimming: 4 bases; junction bases outside the gene matches: 6. This CDR3 has 16 amino acids. Germline-derived CDR1 and CDR2 are SGHNT and YYREEE (reference sequence). CDR3 amino acids: CASSLAGTGSADTQYF. CDR3 in DNA: TGTGCCAGCAGCTTGGCCGGGACAGGGTCGGCAGATACGCAGTATTTT.

The V and J genes are TRBV4-2 and TRBJ1-2, with D hard to call. The germline V and J ends were trimmed by 0 bases and 2 bases, with 7 bases remaining between them. The germline V gene encodes CDR1 LGHNA and CDR2 YNFKEQ. This CDR3 spans 14 amino acids. This CDR3 is CASSQEGGNYGYTF. CDR3 sequence (DNA): TGTGCCAGCAGCCAAGAGGGCGGGAACTATGGCTACACCTTC.

This clone was seen a handful of times. The chain uses TRBV12-5 and TRBJ2-7, with a weak D call TRBD2 (6 bases). Trimming took off 6 bases at V and 6 bases at J, with 9 bases between the two ends. Germline CDR1 is LGHNT and CDR2 is FRNRAP. This CDR3 spans 11 amino acids. In DNA, the CDR3 is TGTGCTAGTGGGATCGGGGGCGAGCAGTACTTC. This encodes CASGIGGEQYF.

The chain recombines TRBV19 with TRBJ1-1; TRBD1 matches 7 bases. The J segment lost 6 bases and the V segment lost 4 bases, leaving 8 bases of the junction unmatched. There are 14 residues in the CDR3. The germline gives CDR1 LNHDA, CDR2 SQIVND (reference sequence). CDR3 in amino acids: CASSKSGTVAEAFF. CDR3 DNA sequence: TGTGCCAGTAGTAAATCAGGGACAGTTGCTGAAGCTTTCTTT.

The chain links TRBV2 to TRBJ2-7, with TRBD1 identical over 8 bases. The CDR3 length is 15 residues. The germline V gene encodes CDR1 SNHLY and CDR2 FYNNEI. V was clipped by 3 bases and J by 6 bases; unmatched bases: 10. CDR3 nucleotides: TGTGCCAGCAGTGATCAAGGACAGGGATTCTCCGAGCAGTACTTC. Amino acids: CASSDQGQGFSEQYF.